Sequencing of this T cell receptor (beta chain) was carried out in a study of cytomegalovirus exposure and HLA in healthy donors. Study-wide background: Out of approximately 170 million T cells, an earlier analysis found more than 95 million unique TCR beta sequences in total. For the roughly 400 genotyped donors, approximately 82% fell within the Caucasian-associated ancestry cluster.

A multiplex PCR was run with 60 Vbeta primers and 13 Jbeta primers. Sequencing was performed with immunoSEQ multiplex PCR; in TCRdb, only in-frame clones are kept and a portion is missing. This table holds about 160,000 clones, 82% found once. Findings and limits, study-wide: According to a later analysis, most TCR beta chains associated with CMV appeared HLA-restricted.

This CDR3 has 12 amino acids. Trimming removed 6 bases at V and 2 bases at J, with 4 bases between. From germline, CDR1 is MNHEY and CDR2 SMNVEV (reference sequence). This clone was seen just once. The antigen is not known. The genes are TRBV27 and TRBJ2-2; D gene uncertain. Source material: PBMCs. This receptor was taken from a male donor in good health and CMV-seropositive. The CDR3 reads CASSFNTGELFF. Here the CDR3 DNA reads TGTGCCAGCAGCTTCAACACCGGGGAGCTGTTTTTT.